Below are 30 T cell receptor beta chains sequenced from a single sample in a study of T cell responses to AZD1222 COVID-19 vaccine. Assay: immunoSEQ multiplex PCR; the TCRdb copy retains only in-frame clones and omits some. The sample lists under 200,000 clones; 94% were seen once. Specimen: peripheral blood, collected on day 0 of AZD1222 vaccination. The source of these receptors is an adult in good health.

V and J are TRBV15 and TRBJ2-5, with D possibly matching TRBD2 (5 bases). Trimming removed 0 bases from V and 9 bases from J, with 11 bases in between. The CDR3 extends over 13 amino acids. Looked up from germline, CDR1 is LNHNV and CDR2 is YYDKDF (reference sequence). CDR3 region: CATSRDPAGAQYF. The CDR3 DNA is TGTGCCACCAGCAGAGACCCCGCCGGGGCCCAGTACTTC.

The chain uses TRBV6-5 and TRBJ2-1, with 10 bases aligning to TRBD2. Germline lookup yields CDR1 MNHEY and CDR2 SVGAGI. The CDR3 length is 15 residues. The junction had 8 bases not matched to a gene; V was cut back by 5 bases and J by 7 bases. CDR3 nucleotide sequence: TGTGCCAGCAGTCGGACTAGCGGCAGTGGGAATGAGCAGTTCTTC. Residues: CASSRTSGSGNEQFF.

The chain links TRBV10-2 to TRBJ1-4; the match to TRBD1 covers 10 bases. J gave up 7 bases and V 4 bases, and 9 bases lay outside the gene matches. The CDR3 runs 16 residues. CDR1 and CDR2 from the germline V gene are WSHSY and SAAADI. The CDR3 DNA follows: TGCGCCAGCAGTGGCATCGGACAGGGGGTAGCTGAAAAACTGTTTTTT. Its translation is CASSGIGQGVAEKLFF.

The chain is built from TRBV7-2 and TRBJ2-2; TRBD2 is a possible D gene (6 bases). The CDR3 runs 14 residues. With 5 bases removed from V and 6 bases from J, the gap between germline ends came to 13 bases. Germline CDR1 reads SGHTA; CDR2 reads FQGNSA. The CDR3 loop is CASSPGGQAGELFF. The CDR3 bases are TGTGCCAGCAGCCCCGGAGGGCAGGCCGGGGAGCTGTTTTTT.

V and J are TRBV5-4 and TRBJ1-1; a possible D gene is TRBD1 (6 bases). Looked up from germline, CDR1 is SGHNT and CDR2 is YYREEE (reference sequence). Between the trimmed V and J ends, which lost 1 base and 1 base, there was a span of 23 bases. The CDR3 is 19 amino acids. The CDR3: CASSLLGGRGGLANTEAFF. The DNA for the CDR3 is TGTGCCAGCAGCTTGCTGGGGGGGCGTGGTGGATTGGCGAACACTGAAGCTTTCTTT.

The gene calls are TRBV7-8 and TRBJ2-5, with a possible D match to TRBD1 (5 bases). CDR3 length: 15 residues. Germline loops: CDR1 SGHVS, CDR2 FQNEAQ. Trimming stripped 5 bases from V and 4 bases from J, with 17 bases between. CDR3 nucleotides: TGTGCCAGCAGCCCCCCCGGCAGGGAAGGAGAGACCCAGTACTTC. The encoded protein is CASSPPGREGETQYF.

This chain links TRBV3-1 (or the pseudogene TRBV3-2) with TRBJ2-1; 13 positions agree with TRBD2. The CDR3 runs 19 residues. Per germline, CDR1 LGHDT and CDR2 YNNKEL (reference sequence). With V trimmed by 5 bases and J by 7 bases, 17 bases remained unmatched. The CDR3 loop reads CASSRGRTSGRRVGNEQFF. The DNA of the CDR3 is TGTGCCAGCAGCAGGGGGCGGACTAGCGGGAGACGGGTAGGGAATGAGCAGTTCTTC.

The J gene is TRBJ2-7, the V gene TRBV3-1 (or the pseudogene TRBV3-2); 7 positions agree with TRBD2. V shed 1 base, J shed 0 bases, and the junction held 3 bases outside the gene matches. Germline V gene lookup returns CDR1 LGHDT and CDR2 YNNKEL (reference sequence). The CDR3 extends over 15 amino acids. The CDR3 is CASSQAAGYSYEQYF. DNA for the CDR3: TGTGCCAGCAGCCAAGCAGCGGGATACTCCTACGAGCAGTACTTC.

CDR3 region: CASGLVASGRGGEQFF. The DNA for the CDR3 is TGTGCTAGTGGTTTGGTGGCCAGCGGGAGGGGGGGGGAGCAGTTCTTC. The chain links TRBV12-5 to TRBJ2-1; 10 bases map to TRBD2. V dropped 0 bases and J dropped 10; count of bases not matched to a gene: 9. Germline loops: CDR1 LGHNT, CDR2 FRNRAP. The CDR3 totals 16 residues.

This clone is a singleton in its sample. The chain employs TRBV4-1 and TRBJ2-7; D is ambiguous. The CDR3 loop spans 16 amino acids. With 1 base removed from V and 4 bases from J, the gap between germline ends came to 17 bases. CDR1 and CDR2 (germline): MGHRA, YSYEKL. As DNA, the CDR3 is TGCGCCAGCAGCCAAGGCCCGCCTCAAGGAATTTACGAGCAGTACTTC. Amino acid sequence: CASSQGPPQGIYEQYF.

The chain employs TRBV25-1 and TRBJ1-1; D gene uncertain. The CDR3 is 12 amino acids. Trimming took off 4 bases at V and 1 base at J, with 4 bases between the two ends. Germline loops: CDR1 MGHDK, CDR2 SYGVNS. CDR3 residues: CASSVTNTEAFF. DNA of the CDR3: TGTGCCAGCAGTGTAACGAACACTGAAGCTTTCTTT.

The chain has TRBV29-1 and TRBJ2-2; 7 bases fit TRBD1. The CDR3 is 14 residues long. CDR1 and CDR2 from the germline V gene are SQVTM and ANQGSEA. V shed 6 bases, J shed 1 base, and the junction held 5 bases outside the gene matches. CDR3 sequence reads: CSVPGQLNTGELFF. The CDR3 DNA sequence: TGCAGCGTCCCGGGACAGCTGAACACCGGGGAGCTGTTTTTT.

The J gene is TRBJ1-2, the V gene TRBV27; D remains unclear. Trimming took off 5 bases at V and 4 bases at J, with 11 bases between the two ends. This CDR3 contains 13 residues. Germline lookup yields CDR1 MNHEY and CDR2 SMNVEV (reference sequence). The CDR3 is CASSKYAAYGYTF. CDR3 DNA sequence: TGTGCCAGCAGTAAGTACGCGGCCTATGGCTACACCTTC.

The chain recombines TRBV29-1 with TRBJ1-2; TRBD1 agrees at 9 bases. CDR3 length equals 15 residues. Germline-derived CDR1 and CDR2 are SQVTM and ANQGSEA. V shed 0 bases and J 5 bases; nucleotides not matched to a gene: 7. The DNA of the CDR3 is TGCAGCGTTGAAGAGGGGACAGGGAGAAAGTATGGCTACACCTTC. Amino acids: CSVEEGTGRKYGYTF.

The chain joins TRBV11-3 to TRBJ2-1; unclear D gene. V was shortened by 0 bases and J by 6 bases, with 6 bases between the two germline ends. From germline, CDR1 is SGHNT and CDR2 YENEEA. The CDR3 extends over 13 amino acids. CDR3 DNA: TGTGCCAGCAGCTTAGAATTTATCAATGAGCAGTTCTTC. Amino acids: CASSLEFINEQFF.

The rearrangement joins TRBV5-1 to TRBJ2-5, with 9 bases aligning to TRBD2. Germline lookup yields CDR1 SGHRS and CDR2 YFSETQ. The V and J ends lost 2 bases and 2 bases, in that order; junction bases with no gene match: 7. The CDR3 covers 16 residues. CDR3 residues: CASSFVAGGPQETQYF. In DNA form, the CDR3 reads TGCGCCAGCAGCTTTGTGGCGGGAGGGCCACAAGAGACCCAGTACTTC. Full variable domain (remainder filled in from reference TRBV5-1 and TRBJ2-5): KAGVTQTPRYLIKTRGQQVTLSCSPISGHRSVSWYQQTPGQGLQFLFEYFSETQRNKGNFPGRFSGRQFSNSRSEMNVSTLELGDSALYLCASSFVAGGPQETQYFGPGTRLLVL.

The chain has TRBV5-4 and TRBJ1-1; D is undetermined. The CDR3 runs 15 residues. The germline CDR1 and CDR2 sequences are SGHNT and YYREEE (reference sequence). The V gene lost 4 bases and the J gene lost 11 bases, with 24 bases spanning the gap. CDR3 in DNA: TGTGCCAGCAGCGATCGTAACGAAATCCCCGGCTGGGCTTTCTTT. Protein: CASSDRNEIPGWAFF.

This clone was detected once. The chain combines TRBV6-5 with TRBJ2-7; D call uncertain. Trimming removed 0 bases from V and 4 bases from J, with 13 bases in between. Germline V gene lookup returns CDR1 MNHEY and CDR2 SVGAGI. The CDR3 has 15 residues. Here the CDR3 DNA reads TGTGCCAGCAGTTACTCGGGTAGGGTTGGGTACGAGCAGTACTTC. Encoded protein: CASSYSGRVGYEQYF.

This sequence joins TRBV24-1 and TRBJ2-3; 9 bases fit TRBD2. In germline, CDR1 is KGHDR, CDR2 SFDVKD. CDR3 size: 13 residues. J was trimmed by 9 bases and V by 4 bases; bases with no gene match: 4. CDR3 protein: CATSDPTSGTQYF. CDR3 DNA sequence: TGTGCCACCAGTGACCCGACTAGCGGAACGCAGTATTTT.

V usage is TRBV6-1 and J usage is TRBJ1-1; maybe TRBD1 (5 bases). CDR1 is MNHNS and CDR2 is SASEGT in the germline V gene. This CDR3 is built from 12 residues. Trimming pared 0 bases from V and 11 bases from J, leaving 10 bases between. The chain's CDR3 is CASSEAYRGAFF. The CDR3, as DNA: TGTGCCAGCAGTGAAGCATACCGGGGGGCTTTCTTT.

The V and J genes are TRBV6-5 and TRBJ1-3; the D is unclear. CDR1 is MNHEY, CDR2 SVGAGI, per germline. This CDR3 region has 13 residues. Trimming stripped 7 bases from V and 0 bases from J, with 7 bases between. CDR3 coding DNA: TGTGCCAGCATGGGGAGCTCTGGAAACACCATATATTTT. This gives the protein CASMGSSGNTIYF.

This clone was found once. The chain combines TRBV6-5 with TRBJ1-2; maybe TRBD1 (6 bases). The CDR3 consists of 13 residues. In germline, CDR1 is MNHEY, CDR2 SVGAGI. Trimming removed 3 bases from V and 7 bases from J, with 12 bases in between. CDR3 sequence reads: CASSYEGVGGYTF. Here the CDR3 DNA reads TGTGCCAGCAGTTATGAGGGGGTGGGTGGCTACACCTTC.

V and J are TRBV9 and TRBJ1-3, with unresolved D. The CDR3 covers 16 residues. The ends were cut back, 4 bases at V and 3 bases at J, with 17 bases in the middle. The germline gives CDR1 SGDLS, CDR2 YYNGEE. CDR3 bases: TGTGCCAGCAGCACTTCTGCGGACTGGGGTGGAAACACCATATATTTT. Translated: CASSTSADWGGNTIYF. Based on the CDR3 plus reference TRBV9 and TRBJ1-3, the full variable domain is DSGVTQTPKHLITATGQRVTLRCSPRSGDLSVYWYQQSLDQGLQFLIQYYNGEERAKGNILERFSAQQFPDLHSELNLSSLELGDSALYFCASSTSADWGGNTIYFGEGSWLTVV.

About this clone itself: Within the sample, other DNA sequences also encode this same CDR3. This chain links TRBV12-3 or TRBV12-4 with TRBJ1-1; D gene uncertain. The CDR3 consists of 13 residues. V dropped 0 bases and J dropped 1 base, with 3 bases sitting between them. The CDR3 spells CASSLAGNTEAFF. As DNA, the CDR3 is TGTGCCAGCAGTTTAGCAGGGAACACTGAAGCTTTCTTT.

This clone was recorded once. The V gene is TRBV6-1, the J gene TRBJ1-6; no clear D gene. CDR1 and CDR2 from the germline V gene are MNHNS and SASEGT. The V end lost 0 bases, the J end lost 6 bases, and 9 bases lay between the germline ends. This CDR3 contains 15 residues. The CDR3 loop reads CASSEALPSNSPLHF. The CDR3 nucleotides read TGTGCCAGCAGTGAAGCGCTCCCCTCTAATTCACCCCTCCACTTT.

This chain links TRBV11-1 with TRBJ1-1; no reliable D call. Per germline, CDR1 SGHAT and CDR2 FQDESV (reference sequence). CDR3 size: 13 residues. Trimming shortened V by 3 bases and J by 5 bases, and 10 bases separated the two germline ends. CDR3 in DNA: TGTGCCAGCAGCTTGTTAGAAAGTACTGAAGCTTTCTTT. Translating gives CASSLLESTEAFF. The complete variable domain, with remaining parts taken from reference TRBV11-1 and TRBJ1-1, reads EAEVAQSPRYKITEKSQAVAFWCDPISGHATLYWYRQILGQGPELLVQFQDESVVDDSQLPKDRFSAERLKGVDSTLKIQPAELGDSAMYLCASSLLESTEAFFGQGTRLTVV.

The chain carries TRBV20-1 and TRBJ2-7; no clear D gene. The CDR3 runs 10 residues. The V and J ends lost 0 bases and 7 bases respectively, with 4 bases between them. Germline V lookup: CDR1 DFQATT, CDR2 SNEGSKA (reference sequence). As DNA, the CDR3 is TGCAGTGCTAGAGAGGATGAGCAGTACTTC. Its translation is CSAREDEQYF.

The chain has TRBV30 and TRBJ1-2; TRBD1 matches 7 bases. Germline-derived CDR1 and CDR2 are GTSNPN and SVGIG (reference sequence). CDR3 size: 13 residues. V was pared by 2 bases and J by 6 bases, with 6 bases of the junction left unmatched. The CDR3, as DNA: TGTGCCTGGAGTTCGCGACAGGGTCATGGCTACACCTTC. Translation gives CAWSSRQGHGYTF.

The rearrangement joins TRBV7-9 to TRBJ1-2; no firm D call. Trimming removed 6 bases at V and 4 bases at J, with 24 bases between. This CDR3 region has 17 residues. From germline, CDR1 is SEHNR and CDR2 FQNEAQ (reference sequence). CDR3 sequence: CASSSVLYSLGSYGYTF. In DNA, the CDR3 is TGTGCCAGCAGTTCAGTACTATACAGCCTAGGGAGCTATGGCTACACCTTC.

The genes are TRBV7-2 and TRBJ1-3; D not resolved. V lost 2 bases to trimming and J lost 6 bases, with 14 bases between them. Germline V gene lookup returns CDR1 SGHTA and CDR2 FQGNSA. The CDR3 covers 15 residues. CDR3 sequence reads: CASSLTAGIENTIYF. The CDR3 DNA reads as TGTGCCAGCAGCTTAACCGCAGGAATAGAAAACACCATATATTTT.